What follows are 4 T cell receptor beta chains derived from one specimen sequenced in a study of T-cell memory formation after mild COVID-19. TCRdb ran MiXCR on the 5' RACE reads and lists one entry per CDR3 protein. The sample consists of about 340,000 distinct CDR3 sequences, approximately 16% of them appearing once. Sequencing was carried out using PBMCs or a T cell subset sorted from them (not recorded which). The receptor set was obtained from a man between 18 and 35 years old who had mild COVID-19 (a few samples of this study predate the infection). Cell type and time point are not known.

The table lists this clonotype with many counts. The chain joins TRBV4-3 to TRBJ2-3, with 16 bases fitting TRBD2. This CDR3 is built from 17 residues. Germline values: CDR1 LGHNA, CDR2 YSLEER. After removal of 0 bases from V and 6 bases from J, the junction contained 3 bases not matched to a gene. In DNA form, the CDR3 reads TGCGCCAGCAGCCAAGAGGGACTAGCGGGGGGGAGCGATACGCAGTATTTT. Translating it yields CASSQEGLAGGSDTQYF.

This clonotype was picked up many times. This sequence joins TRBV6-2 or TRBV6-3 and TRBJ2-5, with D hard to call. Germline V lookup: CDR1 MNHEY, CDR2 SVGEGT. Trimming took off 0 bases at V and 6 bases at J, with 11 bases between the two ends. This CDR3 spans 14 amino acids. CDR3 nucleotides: TGTGCCAGCAGTTACTCGAGGACCAGTAAGACCCAGTACTTC. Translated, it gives CASSYSRTSKTQYF.

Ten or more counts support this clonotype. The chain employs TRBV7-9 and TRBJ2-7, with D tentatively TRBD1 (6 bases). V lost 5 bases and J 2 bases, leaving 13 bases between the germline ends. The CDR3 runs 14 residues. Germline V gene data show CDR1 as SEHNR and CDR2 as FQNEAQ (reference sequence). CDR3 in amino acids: CASSPWTATYEQYF. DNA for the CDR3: TGTGCCAGCAGCCCGTGGACAGCTACCTACGAGCAGTACTTC.

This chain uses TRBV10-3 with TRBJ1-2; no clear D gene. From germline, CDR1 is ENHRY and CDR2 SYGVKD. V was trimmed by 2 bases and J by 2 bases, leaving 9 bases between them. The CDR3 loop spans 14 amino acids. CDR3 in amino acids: CAISEMGRNYGYTF. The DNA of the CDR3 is TGTGCCATCAGTGAGATGGGCAGGAACTATGGCTACACCTTC.